These T cell receptor beta chains were read from a single sample in a study of cytomegalovirus exposure and HLA in healthy donors. Only in-frame clones appear in the TCRdb table, and some are missing; sequencing was by immunoSEQ multiplex PCR. The table has about 140,000 clones, around 79% seen once. The specimen sequenced was PBMCs. Every receptor here comes from a woman between 45 and 65 years old in good health and CMV-seropositive. CDR3s include the opening cysteine and the closing phenylalanine or tryptophan. A D gene is named only where the DNA matches it firmly. Size tells how often a clone was seen (once, few, many) or the class of an expanded clone, and some rows leave it out.

clone size	V gene	J gene	D gene	CDR3 protein	CDR3 DNA
-	TRBV5-5	TRBJ2-2	-	CASSLARGSAGELFF	TGTGCCAGCAGCTTGGCTCGCGGTTCCGCCGGGGAGCTGTTTTTT
-	TRBV4-3	TRBJ2-2	TRBD2	CASSPRAGGNTGELFF	TGCGCCAGCAGTCCGAGGGCGGGGGGCAACACCGGGGAGCTGTTTTTT
few	TRBV9	TRBJ1-6	TRBD1	CASSPTGGLGNSPLHF	TGTGCCAGCAGTCCAACAGGGGGCCTCGGTAATTCACCCCTCCACTTT
once	TRBV9	TRBJ1-2	-	CASSVGDVYGYTF	TGTGCCAGCAGCGTAGGCGATGTCTATGGCTACACCTTC
-	TRBV5-1	TRBJ2-1	-	CASRSEGEQFF	TGCGCCAGCAGATCCGAGGGTGAGCAGTTCTTC
-	TRBV19	TRBJ1-5	-	CASRTIDRSQPQHF	TGTGCCAGTAGAACAATCGACAGATCCCAGCCCCAGCATTTT
-	TRBV5-4	TRBJ2-5	-	CASSLGWGEETQYF	TGTGCCAGCAGCTTAGGTTGGGGGGAAGAGACCCAGTACTTC
-	TRBV15	TRBJ2-7	-	CATSRGRRQGPTYEQYF	TGTGCCACCAGCAGAGGACGGCGCCAGGGGCCAACCTACGAGCAGTACTTC
-	TRBV6-1	TRBJ2-3	TRBD2	CASSEASGLPEDTQYF	TGTGCCAGCAGTGAAGCGTCGGGACTACCGGAAGATACGCAGTATTTT
-	TRBV9	TRBJ2-3	-	CASSVGGGQTDTQYF	TGTGCCAGCAGCGTAGGGGGGGGGCAAACAGATACGCAGTATTTT
-	TRBV7-2	TRBJ1-2	-	CASSLKTDYGYTF	TGTGCCAGCAGCTTAAAGACAGACTATGGCTACACCTTC
once	TRBV2	TRBJ2-5	TRBD1	CASSPDRGHGETQYF	TGTGCCAGCAGTCCGGACAGGGGGCACGGGGAGACCCAGTACTTC
-	TRBV30	TRBJ2-7	-	CAWSLWALYEQYF	TGTGCCTGGAGTCTGTGGGCCCTCTACGAGCAGTACTTC
-	TRBV6-5	TRBJ2-3	TRBD2	CASRAGESTQYF	TGTGCCAGTCGCGCGGGGGAAAGTACGCAGTATTTT
-	TRBV7-8	TRBJ1-1	TRBD1	CASSFRDRDEAFF	TGTGCCAGCAGCTTCCGGGACAGAGACGAAGCTTTCTTT
-	TRBV10-3	TRBJ2-2	TRBD2	CAIREGTTLFVGELFF	TGTGCCATCAGAGAGGGGACTACCTTGTTCGTCGGGGAGCTGTTTTTT
-	TRBV7-8	TRBJ1-4	-	CASSLWTVTNEKLFF	TGTGCCAGCAGCTTATGGACAGTAACTAATGAAAAACTGTTTTTT
few	TRBV9	TRBJ1-3	TRBD1	CASSVSPTGASGNTIYF	TGTGCCAGCAGCGTTTCGCCGACAGGGGCCTCTGGAAACACCATATATTTT
-	TRBV25-1	TRBJ2-5	TRBD2	CASSDQGTGGEETQYF	TGTGCCAGCAGTGACCAAGGGACGGGAGGAGAAGAGACCCAGTACTTC
-	TRBV27	TRBJ1-6	-	CASQTGFNSPLHF	TGTGCCAGTCAAACAGGGTTCAATTCACCCCTCCACTTT
-	TRBV7-5	TRBJ1-5	-	CARSATSGTGECWPQHF	TGTGCCAGAAGCGCGACCTCCGGGACAGGGGAGTGTTGGCCCCAGCATTTT
-	TRBV27	TRBJ2-1	-	CASRPPPSTETSYNEQFF	TGTGCCAGCAGGCCCCCTCCTTCGACAGAGACCTCCTACAATGAGCAGTTCTTC
few	TRBV27	TRBJ2-7	TRBD1	CASSSRGYIYEQYF	TGTGCCAGCAGTTCCAGGGGGTACATCTACGAGCAGTACTTC
-	TRBV4-1	TRBJ1-4	-	CASSHVGRDNEKLFF	TGCGCCAGCAGCCATGTAGGGAGGGATAATGAAAAACTGTTTTTT
-	TRBV5-4	TRBJ2-7	TRBD2	CASSPGQRGPEQYF	TGTGCCAGCAGCCCGGGGCAGCGGGGACCCGAGCAGTACTTC
-	TRBV28	TRBJ1-6	TRBD1	CASSPRLGQGGSPLHF	TGTGCCAGCAGTCCAAGGCTTGGACAGGGTGGTTCACCCCTCCACTTT
-	TRBV30	TRBJ2-5	-	CAWNPGGGRLETQYF	TGTGCCTGGAACCCTGGGGGGGGGCGGCTTGAGACCCAGTACTTC
-	TRBV12-5	TRBJ1-2	-	CASGLVSGAVIYGYTF	TGTGCTAGTGGTTTGGTATCAGGGGCAGTCATCTATGGCTACACCTTC
-	TRBV2	TRBJ2-6	-	CASSAAGPTSGANVLTF	TGTGCCAGCAGTGCGGCGGGACCGACCTCTGGGGCCAACGTCCTGACTTTC
-	TRBV5-4	TRBJ2-6	-	CASSPGTPWEANVLTF	TGTGCCAGCAGCCCGGGGACACCGTGGGAGGCCAACGTCCTGACTTTC
-	TRBV11-2	TRBJ1-2	-	CASSSVRFVNYGYTF	TGTGCCAGCAGCTCCGTCAGGTTCGTTAACTATGGCTACACCTTC
-	TRBV4-1	TRBJ2-7	TRBD1	CASRLEPGQFHEQYF	TGCGCCAGCAGGCTAGAACCGGGACAGTTCCACGAGCAGTACTTC
-	TRBV7-2	TRBJ2-3	-	CASSFLGVGGTDTQYF	TGTGCCAGCAGCTTCCTCGGGGTCGGTGGCACAGATACGCAGTATTTT
-	TRBV5-3	TRBJ1-1	-	CARSFFQDFEAFF	TGTGCCAGAAGTTTCTTCCAAGACTTTGAGGCTTTCTTT
-	TRBV10-3	TRBJ2-5	TRBD2	CAISVSGGEKETQYF	TGTGCCATCAGTGTTAGCGGGGGGGAGAAAGAGACCCAGTACTTC
-	TRBV4-2	TRBJ2-2	-	CASSLAGENGELFF	TGTGCCAGCAGCCTCGCAGGGGAGAACGGGGAGCTGTTTTTT
-	TRBV28	TRBJ1-4	-	CASVRGGTTNEKLFF	TGTGCCAGCGTCCGTGGAGGGACAACTAATGAAAAACTGTTTTTT
-	TRBV29-1	TRBJ2-1	-	CSVRRPYNEQFF	TGCAGCGTTCGCAGGCCCTACAATGAGCAGTTCTTC
-	TRBV11-3	TRBJ2-7	-	CASSPGILAYEQYF	TGTGCCAGCAGCCCCGGTATTCTCGCCTACGAGCAGTACTTC
few	TRBV4-1	TRBJ2-2	TRBD1	CASSQVGTGNTGELFF	TGCGCCAGCAGCCAAGTCGGGACAGGCAACACCGGGGAGCTGTTTTTT
-	TRBV21-1	TRBJ2-5	-	CASSKVGLQETQYF	TGTGCCAGCAGCAAAGTTGGACTTCAAGAGACCCAGTACTTC
once	TRBV4-1	TRBJ2-2	-	CASSQETGSGELFF	TGCGCCAGCAGCCAAGAGACTGGGTCCGGGGAGCTGTTTTTT
once	TRBV7-9	TRBJ2-1	-	CASSFLLGTEQFF	TGTGCCAGCAGCTTCTTACTAGGTACCGAGCAGTTCTTC
-	TRBV5-4	TRBJ1-2	-	CASSGGSWLNYGYTF	TGTGCCAGCAGCGGAGGATCCTGGCTTAACTATGGCTACACCTTC
once	TRBV18	TRBJ1-5	TRBD1	CASSPDRVSHQPQHF	TGTGCCAGCTCACCGGACAGGGTGAGCCATCAGCCCCAGCATTTT
-	TRBV18	TRBJ2-3	-	CASSPGLERTDTQYF	TGTGCCAGCTCACCTGGGCTTGAGCGCACAGATACGCAGTATTTT
-	TRBV25-1	TRBJ2-7	-	CASSVDSSSYEQYF	TGTGCCAGCAGTGTGGACAGTTCCAGCTACGAGCAGTACTTC
-	TRBV6-5	TRBJ2-7	TRBD1	CASFHIPRDRDEQYF	TGTGCCAGCTTTCACATCCCCCGGGACAGGGACGAGCAGTACTTC
-	TRBV6-5	TRBJ1-1	-	CASSLAGYGTEAFF	TGTGCCAGCAGCCTCGCCGGGTATGGCACTGAAGCTTTCTTT
-	TRBV11-2	TRBJ2-3	TRBD2	CASSQGLAGGGTDTQYF	TGTGCCAGCAGCCAGGGACTAGCGGGGGGAGGTACAGATACGCAGTATTTT